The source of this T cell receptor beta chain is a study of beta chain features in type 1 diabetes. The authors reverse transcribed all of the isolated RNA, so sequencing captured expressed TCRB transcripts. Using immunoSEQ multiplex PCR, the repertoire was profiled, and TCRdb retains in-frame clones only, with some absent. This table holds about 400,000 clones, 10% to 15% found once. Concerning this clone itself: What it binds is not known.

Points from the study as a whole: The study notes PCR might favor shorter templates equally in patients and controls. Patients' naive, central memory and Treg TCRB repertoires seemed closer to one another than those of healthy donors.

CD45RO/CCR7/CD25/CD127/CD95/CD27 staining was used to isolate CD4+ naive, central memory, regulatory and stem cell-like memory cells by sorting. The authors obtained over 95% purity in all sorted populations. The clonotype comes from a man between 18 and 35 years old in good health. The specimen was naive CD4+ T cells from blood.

CDR3 sequence (DNA): TGTGCCAGCAGCTTGAGGGGAAACACTGAAGCTTTCTTT. Its translation is CASSLRGNTEAFF. The gene calls are TRBV5-6 and TRBJ1-1; tentatively, D is TRBD1 (5 bases). The CDR3 spans 13 residues. Germline lookup yields CDR1 SGHDT and CDR2 YYEEEE. With 1 base removed from V and 2 bases from J, the gap between germline ends came to 6 bases.